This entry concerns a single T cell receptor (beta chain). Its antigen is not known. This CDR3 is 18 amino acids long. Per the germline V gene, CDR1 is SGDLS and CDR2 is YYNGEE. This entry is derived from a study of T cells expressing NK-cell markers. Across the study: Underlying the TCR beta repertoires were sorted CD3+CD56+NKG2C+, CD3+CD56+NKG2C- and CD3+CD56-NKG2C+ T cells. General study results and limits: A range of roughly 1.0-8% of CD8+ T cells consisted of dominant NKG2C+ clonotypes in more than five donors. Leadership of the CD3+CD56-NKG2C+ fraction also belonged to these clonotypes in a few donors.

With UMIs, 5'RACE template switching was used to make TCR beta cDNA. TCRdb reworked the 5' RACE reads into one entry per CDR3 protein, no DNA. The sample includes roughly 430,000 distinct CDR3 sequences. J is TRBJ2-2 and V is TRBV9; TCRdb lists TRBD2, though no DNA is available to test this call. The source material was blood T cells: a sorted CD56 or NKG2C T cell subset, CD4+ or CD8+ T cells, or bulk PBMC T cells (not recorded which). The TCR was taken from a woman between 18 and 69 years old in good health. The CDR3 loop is CASSAPGLAGPPTGELFF.